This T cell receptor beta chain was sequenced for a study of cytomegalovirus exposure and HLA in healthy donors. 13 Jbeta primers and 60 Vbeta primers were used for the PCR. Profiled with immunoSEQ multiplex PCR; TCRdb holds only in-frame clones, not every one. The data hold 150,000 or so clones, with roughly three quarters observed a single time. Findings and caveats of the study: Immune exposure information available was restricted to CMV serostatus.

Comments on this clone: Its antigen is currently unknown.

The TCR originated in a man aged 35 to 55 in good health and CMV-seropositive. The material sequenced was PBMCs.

CDR3 residues: CASSLGLAGGRGETQYF. The CDR3 DNA follows: TGTGCCAGTAGTCTGGGACTAGCGGGGGGCCGGGGTGAGACCCAGTACTTC. The chain carries TRBV19 and TRBJ2-5; 15 bases fit TRBD2. Looked up from germline, CDR1 is LNHDA and CDR2 is SQIVND (reference sequence). The CDR3 covers 17 residues. J gave up 5 bases and V 5 bases, and 9 bases lay outside the gene matches.